The clone carrying this T cell receptor beta chain turned up a few times. Its matching antigen is unknown. The junction departs from the called germline gene at one end, perhaps through a read error. This sample is drawn from a study of cytomegalovirus exposure and HLA in healthy donors. Study-level points and caveats: In a later analysis, compared with equally common non-associated chains, HLA-associated beta chains were more expanded. What a later analysis reportedly showed was that an Asian-associated ancestry cluster had fewer N-insertions than the roughly 700-donor mean. The authors excluded some V segments, including TRBV6-2 and TRBV6-3, as indistinguishable. HLA allele associations emerged for about 18,000 TCR beta sequences in a later analysis, at 0.05 false discovery rate.

Per germline, CDR1 LNHNV and CDR2 YYDKDF (reference sequence). The CDR3 has 13 residues. The study ran its PCR with 60 Vbeta and 13 Jbeta primers. Only in-frame clones appear in the TCRdb table, and some are missing; sequencing was by immunoSEQ multiplex PCR. The sample holds 120,000 or so clones; about 72% are singletons and the top ten take roughly 16%. V gene TRBV15 combines with J gene TRBJ2-3, with 8 bases identical to TRBD2. This TCR was recovered from a man aged 50 or older in good health and CMV-seropositive. Sequenced input: PBMCs. CDR3 region: CATSRVPSGLNFF. The CDR3 DNA sequence: TGTGCCACCAGCAGAGTTCCTAGCGGGCTCAATTTTTTT.